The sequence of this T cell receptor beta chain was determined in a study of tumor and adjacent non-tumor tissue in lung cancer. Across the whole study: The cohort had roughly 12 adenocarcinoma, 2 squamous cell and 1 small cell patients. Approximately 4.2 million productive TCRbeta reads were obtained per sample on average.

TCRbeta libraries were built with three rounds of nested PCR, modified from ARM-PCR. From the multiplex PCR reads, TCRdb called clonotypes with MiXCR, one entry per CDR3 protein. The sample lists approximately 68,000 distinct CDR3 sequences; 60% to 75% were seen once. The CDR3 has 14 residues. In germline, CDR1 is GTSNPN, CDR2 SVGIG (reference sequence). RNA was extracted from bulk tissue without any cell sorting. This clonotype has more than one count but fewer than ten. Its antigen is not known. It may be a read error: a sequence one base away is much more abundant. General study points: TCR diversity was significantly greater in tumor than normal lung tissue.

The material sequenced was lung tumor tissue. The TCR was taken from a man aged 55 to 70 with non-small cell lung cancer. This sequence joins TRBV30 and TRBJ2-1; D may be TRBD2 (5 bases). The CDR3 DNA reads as TGTGCCTGGACGTCGGGGAGATCCTACGATGAGCAGTTCTTC. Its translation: CAWTSGRSYDEQFF.